Sequencing of this T cell receptor beta chain was carried out in a study of T-cell reconstitution after alpha-beta-depleted transplantation in children. Study-level points and caveats: Some patients showed high day-60 TCRbeta diversity, which derived from surviving recipient T cells and thymic progenitors. The authors attributed T-cell counts and diversity one year after transplant mostly to newly produced T cells. Expanded clones from the graft, numbering several hundred, reportedly supplied alpha-beta T cells about two months after transplant.

Trimming pared 1 base from V and 0 bases from J, leaving 8 bases between. Germline V gene data show CDR1 as SEHNR and CDR2 as FQNEAQ (reference sequence). The length of the CDR3 is 15 residues. Unique molecular identifiers were incorporated during preparation of the TCRbeta library. TCRdb reprocessed the PCR reads with MiXCR, giving one entry per CDR3 protein. The sample lists just over 950,000 distinct CDR3 sequences; around 30% were seen once. Concerning this clonotype: The antigen remains unidentified.

The receptor was isolated from a boy under two years old who had a stem cell transplant for SCID, so the T cells may come from the graft donor. This sample comprised PBMCs, mostly from graft donor cells, obtained 360 days after TCRalphabeta/CD19-depleted stem cell transplant. The rearrangement links TRBV7-9 to TRBJ2-3; D uncertain. The chain's CDR3 is CASSLGPASTDTQYF. CDR3 DNA: TGTGCCAGCAGCTTAGGGCCCGCCAGCACAGATACGCAGTATTTT.